One and the same sample provided the 9 T cell receptor beta chains below, sequenced in a study of shared clonotypes between healthy human individuals. TCRdb's copy holds only in-frame clones and misses some; the assay was immunoSEQ multiplex PCR. This table holds over 1.4 million clones, around 95% found once. Specimen: naive CD4+ T cells sorted from blood. Subset meaning: CD45RA+ positively selected. Source of these receptors: a man aged 30 to 39 in good health.

The gene calls are TRBV27 and TRBJ1-2; 7 bases fit TRBD1. The CDR3 covers 12 residues. V lost 6 bases, J lost 5 bases, and 3 bases stayed unmatched. The germline gives CDR1 MNHEY, CDR2 SMNVEV (reference sequence). The CDR3 coding sequence is TGTGCCAGCAGGACGACAGGGTATGGCTACACCTTC. This codes for CASRTTGYGYTF.

In this sample, this clone turned up once. The genes are TRBV15 and TRBJ1-5, with D uncertain. The CDR3 is 13 amino acids. V gave up 4 bases and J gave up 10 bases, with 14 bases separating them. Germline V gene lookup returns CDR1 LNHNV and CDR2 YYDKDF (reference sequence). CDR3 sequence reads: CATSTDPLGPQHF. In nucleotides, the CDR3 is TGTGCCACCAGCACCGACCCCCTTGGTCCCCAGCATTTT.

The V gene is TRBV19, the J gene TRBJ2-2; 7 bases agree with TRBD1. The junction had 5 bases not matched to a gene; V was cut back by 1 base and J by 0 bases. The CDR3 is 17 residues long. Germline CDR1 and CDR2: LNHDA and SQIVND (reference sequence). The DNA of the CDR3 is TGTGCCAGTAGTATAGCAGGGACAGTCACGAACACCGGGGAGCTGTTTTTT. Amino acid sequence: CASSIAGTVTNTGELFF.

This clone was found once. The chain joins TRBV4-3 to TRBJ1-1, with D perhaps TRBD1 (6 bases). The CDR3 loop spans 15 amino acids. V gave up 5 bases and J gave up 4 bases, with 17 bases separating them. Per germline, CDR1 LGHNA and CDR2 YSLEER. In DNA, the CDR3 is TGCGCCAGCAGCGCTATACAGGGTTCGCGCACTGAAGCTTTCTTT. Its protein product is CASSAIQGSRTEAFF.

V usage is TRBV28 and J usage is TRBJ1-4; no reliable D call. CDR3 length: 14 amino acids. V lost 6 bases and J 14 bases, leaving 22 bases between the germline ends. The germline V gene encodes CDR1 MDHEN and CDR2 SYDVKM. CDR3 DNA: TGTGCCAGCAGCCCACAATCCTTAAGGCCTCTTCTGTTTTTT. Translating it yields CASSPQSLRPLLFF.

Concerning this clone itself: The same CDR3 arises from other DNA sequences in this sample as well. The gene calls are TRBV18 and TRBJ1-3; a weak D match, TRBD1 (6 bases). This CDR3 is 15 amino acids long. V gave up 1 base and J gave up 0 bases, with 7 bases separating them. CDR1 is KGHSH and CDR2 is LQKENI in the germline V gene. This chain's CDR3 is CASSPRDISGNTIYF. DNA for the CDR3: TGTGCCAGCTCACCACGGGACATCTCTGGAAACACCATATATTTT.

The V call is TRBV6-6, the J call TRBJ2-5; D not resolved. CDR3 size: 10 residues. Trimming took off 5 bases at V and 5 bases at J, with 3 bases between the two ends. Per germline, CDR1 MNHNY and CDR2 SVGAGI (reference sequence). This CDR3 reads CASSRETQYF. As DNA, the CDR3 is TGTGCCAGCAGTCGGGAGACCCAGTACTTC.

V and J are TRBV27 and TRBJ2-1, with D maybe TRBD2 (6 bases). CDR3 size: 14 residues. Deletions cut 8 bases from V and 9 bases from J, with 20 bases between. Per the germline V gene, CDR1 is MNHEY and CDR2 is SMNVEV (reference sequence). CDR3 loop: CASVPSGRAGEQFF. The CDR3 nucleotides are TGTGCCAGCGTTCCCAGCGGGCGGGCGGGTGAGCAGTTCTTC.

In the case of this clone: Relative to the germline gene, one junction end is altered; a read error may explain this. CDR3 nucleotides: TGTGCTAGCAGCTTAGAGGCGTCTGGCAATGAGCAGTTCTTC. It specifies CASSLEASGNEQFF. The chain recombines TRBV7-7 with TRBJ2-1; unclear D gene. CDR3 length: 14 residues. Germline V gene sequence: CDR1 SSHAT, CDR2 FNYEAQ (reference sequence).